The sequence of this T cell receptor (beta chain) was determined in a study of blood T cell repertoires in COVID-19. Background on the study: Samples taken during acute and convalescent COVID-19 were collected in the United States, Italy and Spain. From T cells, B-cell-depleted T cells, or PBMCs came the material, which was cDNA or gDNA.

Per the study methods: Quantification of nucleated cells was approximated via reference gene primer amplification. Method: immunoSEQ multiplex PCR; TCRdb's copy keeps in-frame clones and lacks some. The DNA was the basis for D and trimming; V, J and clone size are from that table. The sample lists tens of thousands of clones; about 80% were seen once. This CDR3 comprises 14 residues. The germline V gene encodes CDR1 SQVTM and CDR2 ANQGSEA. V was clipped by 3 bases and J by 6 bases; unmatched bases: 9. This clone showed up just once. The origin of this receptor is a woman aged 80 or over with acute or convalescent COVID-19. The sample was peripheral blood. V usage is TRBV29-1 and J usage is TRBJ2-3, with 7 bases that match TRBD2. The CDR3: CSVDWRERSDTQYF. CDR3 sequence (DNA): TGCAGCGTTGACTGGCGGGAGCGATCGGATACGCAGTATTTT.